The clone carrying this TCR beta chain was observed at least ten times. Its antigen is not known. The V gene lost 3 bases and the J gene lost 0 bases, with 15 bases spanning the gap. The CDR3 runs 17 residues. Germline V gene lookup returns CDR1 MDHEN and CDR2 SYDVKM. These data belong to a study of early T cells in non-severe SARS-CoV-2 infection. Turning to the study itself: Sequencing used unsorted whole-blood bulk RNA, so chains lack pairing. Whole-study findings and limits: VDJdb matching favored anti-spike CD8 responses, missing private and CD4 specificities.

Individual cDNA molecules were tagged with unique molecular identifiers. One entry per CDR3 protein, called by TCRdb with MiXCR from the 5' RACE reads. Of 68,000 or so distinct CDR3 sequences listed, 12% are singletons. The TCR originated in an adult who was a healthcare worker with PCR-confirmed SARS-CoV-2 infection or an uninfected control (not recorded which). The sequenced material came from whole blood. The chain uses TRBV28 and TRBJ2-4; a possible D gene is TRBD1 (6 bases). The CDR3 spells CASSFLDNRVAKNIQYF. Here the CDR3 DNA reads TGTGCCAGCAGTTTCCTAGACAACAGGGTAGCCAAAAACATTCAGTACTTC.